The 23 T cell receptor beta chains below come from one sample, sequenced in a study of shared clonotypes between healthy human individuals. Assay used: immunoSEQ multiplex PCR; TCRdb lists only in-frame clones, some missing. The sample lists some 1,100,000 clones; around 78% were seen once. The sample taken for sequencing was memory CD4+ T cells from PBMCs. Subset reported: CD45RA-negative fraction. These receptor sequences come from a man between 18 and 35 years old in good health. Some clones in this sample may be carry-over from other donors' samples.

Comment on this clone: Distinct nucleotide sequences in the sample also encode this CDR3. The chain uses TRBV5-1 and TRBJ2-5; 8 bases are a match to TRBD1. Germline CDR1 and CDR2: SGHRS and YFSETQ. The CDR3 spans 14 residues. V gave up 0 bases and J gave up 4 bases; unmatched junction bases: 2. The CDR3 region has the DNA TGCGCCAGCAGCTTGGCAGGGGGCAGAGAGACCCAGTACTTC. Its protein is CASSLAGGRETQYF. Filled out from reference TRBV5-1 and TRBJ2-5, the complete variable domain reads KAGVTQTPRYLIKTRGQQVTLSCSPISGHRSVSWYQQTPGQGLQFLFEYFSETQRNKGNFPGRFSGRQFSNSRSEMNVSTLELGDSALYLCASSLAGGRETQYFGPGTRLLVL.

This clone was counted a single time. This rearrangement joins TRBV5-1 to TRBJ2-5, with D possibly TRBD2 on 6 matching bases. CDR1 and CDR2 (germline): SGHRS, YFSETQ. The length of the CDR3 is 15 residues. V shed 0 bases and J shed 4 bases, with 13 bases lying between them. The CDR3 region is CASSLGEARGETQYF. CDR3 in DNA: TGCGCCAGCAGCTTGGGGGAGGCCAGAGGAGAGACCCAGTACTTC.

Regarding this clone: The sample contains more than one DNA sequence encoding this CDR3. The chain joins TRBV4-1 to TRBJ2-7; 11 positions agree with TRBD1. In germline, CDR1 is MGHRA, CDR2 YSYEKL. This CDR3 is built from 15 residues. The V segment lost 2 bases and the J segment 3 bases; nucleotides outside the gene matches: 3. In DNA, the CDR3 is TGCGCCAGCAGCCAACCGGGACAGGGGGTCTACGAGCAGTACTTC. Translated, it gives CASSQPGQGVYEQYF.

The chain is built from TRBV7-8 and TRBJ1-5, with a possible D match to TRBD1 (5 bases). Germline values: CDR1 SGHVS, CDR2 FQNEAQ. V was pared by 5 bases and J by 3 bases, with 17 bases between. There are 16 residues in the CDR3. This CDR3 reads CASSQTRDGYNQPQHF. In nucleotides, the CDR3 is TGTGCCAGCAGCCAAACCCGGGACGGATACAATCAGCCCCAGCATTTT.

The chain has TRBV7-7 and TRBJ2-2, with 10 bases that match TRBD2. The germline V gene encodes CDR1 SSHAT and CDR2 FNYEAQ (reference sequence). With 4 bases clipped from V and 6 bases from J, the junction kept 5 bases outside the gene matches. The CDR3 spans 15 residues. The CDR3 sequence: CASSSSSGSAGELFF. The CDR3 nucleotides read TGTGCCAGCAGCTCATCTAGCGGGAGCGCCGGGGAGCTGTTTTTT.

The chain uses TRBV2 and TRBJ2-1; D is undetermined. Germline V gene data show CDR1 as SNHLY and CDR2 as FYNNEI. There are 14 residues in the CDR3. V lost 2 bases, J lost 5 bases, and 10 bases lay in between. Here the CDR3 DNA reads TGTGCCAGCAGTGAACGGCAGATCCACAATGAGCAGTTCTTC. Translated, it gives CASSERQIHNEQFF. The complete variable domain, with remaining parts taken from reference TRBV2 and TRBJ2-1, reads EPEVTQTPSHQVTQMGQEVILRCVPISNHLYFYWYRQILGQKVEFLVSFYNNEISEKSEIFDDQFSVERPDGSNFTLKIRSTKLEDSAMYFCASSERQIHNEQFFGPGTRLTVL.

CDR3: CASSTRDTSTGELFF. CDR3 bases: TGTGCCAGTAGTACCCGGGACACCTCCACCGGGGAGCTGTTTTTT. V and J are TRBV19 and TRBJ2-2, with TRBD1 as a possible D gene (6 bases). CDR3 length equals 15 residues. Germline V gene sequence: CDR1 LNHDA, CDR2 SQIVND (reference sequence). Trimming left V 4 bases short and J 4 bases short, with 13 bases between.

Concerning this clone itself: The same CDR3 can be traced to other DNA sequences in this sample. This rearrangement joins TRBV28 to TRBJ2-3; a weak D match, TRBD2 (7 bases). The CDR3 covers 13 residues. Deletions cut 3 bases from V and 6 bases from J, with 10 bases between. Germline values: CDR1 MDHEN, CDR2 SYDVKM. The CDR3 loop is CASSFRGADTQYF. In DNA form, the CDR3 reads TGTGCCAGCAGTTTCCGGGGGGCGGATACGCAGTATTTT.

The chain has TRBV11-3 and TRBJ2-1; D unclear. The germline V gene has CDR1 SGHNT and CDR2 YENEEA. The CDR3 extends over 15 amino acids. V shed 1 base and J shed 4 bases, with 11 bases lying between them. The CDR3 sequence: CASSLGFDFYNEQFF. Written as DNA, the CDR3 is TGTGCCAGCAGCTTAGGGTTTGACTTTTACAATGAGCAGTTCTTC.

The chain uses TRBV11-2 and TRBJ2-3; TRBD2 aligns across 14 bases. The junction had 5 bases not matched to a gene; V was cut back by 6 bases and J by 6 bases. The CDR3 is 15 residues long. Germline CDR1 is SGHAT and CDR2 is FQNNGV. The chain's CDR3 is CASRGTSGSGDTQYF. CDR3 DNA sequence: TGTGCCAGCAGGGGGACTAGCGGGAGTGGGGATACGCAGTATTTT.

In DNA, the CDR3 is TGTGCCAGCACAACAAAACAGGGGCCGGCCTACAATGAGCAGTTCTTC. It is translated as CASTTKQGPAYNEQFF. This chain joins TRBV5-4 and TRBJ2-1; 7 bases fit TRBD1. The V segment lost 6 bases and the J segment 2 bases; nucleotides outside the gene matches: 11. The CDR3 totals 16 residues. Per germline, CDR1 SGHNT and CDR2 YYREEE (reference sequence). The entire variable domain, with the rest obtained from reference TRBV5-4 and TRBJ2-1, is as follows: ETGVTQSPTHLIKTRGQQVTLRCSSQSGHNTVSWYQQALGQGPQFIFQYYREEENGRGNFPPRFSGLQFPNYSSELNVNALELDDSALYLCASTTKQGPAYNEQFFGPGTRLTVL.

The gene calls are TRBV6-6 and TRBJ2-1, with D possibly being TRBD2 (5 bases). V gave up 7 bases and J gave up 0 bases, with 16 bases separating them. This CDR3 contains 16 residues. Per germline, CDR1 MNHNY and CDR2 SVGAGI (reference sequence). The CDR3: CASNRAAGISYNEQFF. The CDR3 bases are TGTGCCAGCAATCGAGCGGCCGGAATCTCCTACAATGAGCAGTTCTTC.

The chain couples TRBV11-2 to TRBJ2-5, with D unclear. CDR1 is SGHAT, CDR2 FQNNGV, per germline. CDR3 length: 13 residues. Trimming removed 3 bases at V and 3 bases at J, with 8 bases between. The CDR3 sequence: CASSLSLEETQYF. The CDR3 DNA follows: TGTGCCAGCAGCTTGAGCCTGGAAGAGACCCAGTACTTC.

The chain couples TRBV5-6 to TRBJ1-3; D not certain. There are 13 residues in the CDR3. The V and J ends lost 0 bases and 7 bases respectively, with 8 bases between them. Germline CDR1 is SGHDT and CDR2 is YYEEEE. The CDR3, as DNA: TGTGCCAGCAGCTTGGTGCAGCGGAACACCATATATTTT. Translating gives CASSLVQRNTIYF.

The V gene is TRBV29-1, the J gene TRBJ1-4; 12 bases fit TRBD1. The germline gives CDR1 SQVTM, CDR2 ANQGSEA. V lost 6 bases, J lost 4 bases, and 9 bases stayed unmatched. The CDR3 loop spans 16 amino acids. CDR3 coding DNA: TGCAGCGTCACCGGGACAGGGGGCGCGAGTAATGAAAAACTGTTTTTT. It encodes CSVTGTGGASNEKLFF.

In this sample, this clone turned up once. The chain has TRBV4-1 and TRBJ2-5, with D hard to call. The length of the CDR3 is 15 residues. V lost 2 bases and J lost 5, with 15 bases in between. Germline CDR1 is MGHRA and CDR2 is YSYEKL. Written as DNA, the CDR3 is TGCGCCAGCAGCCAATCGATATCAGGTGTTGAGACCCAGTACTTC. The encoded protein is CASSQSISGVETQYF.

This chain links TRBV5-3 with TRBJ2-3; D remains unclear. TRBV5-3 is assigned to the ORF class and has an uncertain function. V dropped 1 base and J dropped 1 base, with 1 base sitting between them. This CDR3 spans 12 amino acids. The chain's CDR3 is CARSLCTDTQYF. The CDR3 region has the DNA TGTGCCAGAAGCTTGTGCACAGATACGCAGTATTTT.

Concerning this clone: The sample holds other DNA sequences that translate to the same CDR3. The chain joins TRBV4-2 to TRBJ2-7; 7 positions agree with TRBD2. The CDR3 spans 12 residues. The germline V gene has CDR1 LGHNA and CDR2 YNFKEQ. V was pared by 0 bases and J by 7 bases, with 0 bases of the junction left unmatched. CDR3 coding DNA: TGTGCCAGCAGCCAAGAGGGGGGGGAGCAGTACTTC. Protein product: CASSQEGGEQYF.

The rearrangement links TRBV7-2 to TRBJ2-1; no definite D call. Germline V gene sequence: CDR1 SGHTA, CDR2 FQGNSA. Trimming shortened V by 5 bases and J by 9 bases, and 11 bases separated the two germline ends. This CDR3 region has 12 residues. CDR3: CASSPIPGEQFF. CDR3 coding DNA: TGTGCCAGCAGCCCTATCCCGGGTGAGCAGTTCTTC.

There are a few counts of this clone. The rearrangement links TRBV6-1 to TRBJ2-1; 10 nucleotides agree with TRBD2. Germline V lookup: CDR1 MNHNS, CDR2 SASEGT. Unmatched junction bases numbered 8, after V lost 10 bases and J lost 8 bases. This CDR3 has 13 amino acids. This CDR3 is CATLAGGGDEQFF. The CDR3 DNA reads TGTGCCACCTTAGCGGGAGGAGGCGATGAGCAGTTCTTC.

Regarding this clone: This sample also contains other DNA sequences that code for the same CDR3. The chain uses TRBV7-2 and TRBJ1-5, with 8 bases fitting TRBD1. Germline V gene lookup returns CDR1 SGHTA and CDR2 FQGNSA. The CDR3 contains 15 residues. The trim removed 1 base at V and 3 bases at J, leaving 2 bases unmatched. The CDR3 is CASSLGQGPNQPQHF. The CDR3, as DNA: TGTGCCAGCAGCTTAGGACAGGGGCCCAATCAGCCCCAGCATTTT.

The V gene is TRBV29-1, the J gene TRBJ2-3, with a tentative D call TRBD1 (6 bases). The germline V gene encodes CDR1 SQVTM and CDR2 ANQGSEA. V dropped 0 bases and J dropped 5 bases, with 21 bases sitting between them. The CDR3 loop spans 17 amino acids. The CDR3 DNA follows: TGCAGCGTTGAAGATCCACAGGGTGGAACCGCACAAGATACGCAGTATTTT. Translation: CSVEDPQGGTAQDTQYF.

The chain has TRBV6-5 and TRBJ2-3, with D unresolved. The V and J ends lost 7 bases and 0 bases respectively, with 11 bases between them. The CDR3 covers 14 residues. The germline V gene has CDR1 MNHEY and CDR2 SVGAGI. The CDR3 coding sequence is TGTGCCAGCAACCCCCGCACTAGCACAGATACGCAGTATTTT. This encodes CASNPRTSTDTQYF.